These 15 T cell receptor beta chains were all obtained from the same sample, sequenced in a study of blood T cell repertoires in COVID-19 (dated by TCRdb to about 2020). Receptor amplification or capture employed the immunoSEQ multiplex PCR assay. The immuneACCESS repertoire file appears here via TCRdb, limited to in-frame rearrangements. These files lack a portion of the clones; in checked studies, under half of the deficit traces to unresolved V genes, and the cause of the others is not known. This sample gives approximately 250,000 clones in total; 75% to 85% of them show up just once. The ten largest clones capture around 5.5% of the sample. The source material was peripheral blood. These receptors all stem from a human donor in a cohort sampled during active COVID-19.

The chain carries TRBV9 and TRBJ1-2; the match to TRBD1 covers 7 bases. The CDR3 runs 13 residues. CDR1 is SGDLS, CDR2 YYNGEE, per germline. V shed 4 bases and J 5 bases; nucleotides not matched to a gene: 5. DNA for the CDR3: TGTGCCAGCAGCATACCAGGGGGGTATGGCTACACCTTC. Translation: CASSIPGGYGYTF.

The chain recombines TRBV30 with TRBJ2-7, with no clear D. The CDR3 sequence is 12 residues long. V was cut by 4 bases and J by 0 bases, with 7 bases left in between. CDR1 and CDR2 from the germline V gene are GTSNPN and SVGIG (reference sequence). CDR3 sequence: CAWTAISYEQYF. CDR3 DNA: TGTGCCTGGACTGCTATCTCCTACGAGCAGTACTTC.

This clone showed up just a few times. This CDR3 is also generated by other DNA sequences in the sample. This chain uses TRBV27 with TRBJ1-5, with D unclear. Germline V gene lookup returns CDR1 MNHEY and CDR2 SMNVEV (reference sequence). The CDR3 covers 14 residues. The V gene lost 3 bases and the J gene lost 1 base, with 7 bases spanning the gap. Written as DNA, the CDR3 is TGTGCCAGCAGTTTCCGGGGAAGCAATCAGCCCCAGCATTTT. Its protein is CASSFRGSNQPQHF.

This clone was seen a handful of times. V is TRBV6-1 and J is TRBJ2-5; TRBD2 matches at 7 bases. Per the germline V gene, CDR1 is MNHNS and CDR2 is SASEGT. V shed 1 base and J 2 bases; nucleotides not matched to a gene: 4. The CDR3 extends over 15 amino acids. CDR3 in amino acids: CASSEGAGRQETQYF. The CDR3 coding sequence is TGTGCCAGCAGTGAAGGAGCGGGGAGACAAGAGACCCAGTACTTC.

This chain uses TRBV27 with TRBJ2-7; D might be TRBD1 (6 bases). This CDR3 has 14 amino acids. Trimming took off 2 bases at V and 3 bases at J, with 11 bases between the two ends. CDR1 and CDR2 (germline): MNHEY, SMNVEV (reference sequence). The CDR3 region has the DNA TGTGCCAGCAGTTTAACCTACAGGGACTACGAGCAGTACTTC. It translates to CASSLTYRDYEQYF.

This chain links TRBV6-6 with TRBJ2-1; 9 positions agree with TRBD1. The CDR3 has 11 amino acids. Germline loops: CDR1 MNHNY, CDR2 SVGAGI (reference sequence). The ends lost 5 bases at V and 14 bases at J; junction bases unmatched: 4. The CDR3 reads CASSGDRAKFF. DNA of the CDR3: TGTGCCAGCAGTGGGGACAGGGCGAAGTTCTTC.

In this sample, this clone turned up once. This chain links TRBV4-2 with TRBJ2-4; D is ambiguous. V dropped 4 bases and J dropped 5 bases, with 12 bases sitting between them. The CDR3 loop spans 14 amino acids. CDR1 and CDR2 from the germline V gene are LGHNA and YNFKEQ. This chain's CDR3 is CASSPSMAQNIQYF. The CDR3 DNA sequence: TGTGCCAGCAGCCCTTCCATGGCCCAAAACATTCAGTACTTC.

V is TRBV7-8 and J is TRBJ1-5, with a possible D match to TRBD1 (5 bases). Per germline, CDR1 SGHVS and CDR2 FQNEAQ. V gave up 4 bases and J gave up 7 bases, with 8 bases separating them. The CDR3 sequence is 12 residues long. The CDR3 coding sequence is TGTGCCAGCAGCTCTCAGGGACAGCCCCAGCATTTT. It is translated as CASSSQGQPQHF.

The chain has TRBV3-1 (or the pseudogene TRBV3-2) and TRBJ2-1; D unclear. The V end was cut by 1 base, the J end by 4 bases, with 11 bases between. Germline V gene sequence: CDR1 LGHDT, CDR2 YNNKEL (reference sequence). There are 15 residues in the CDR3. DNA of the CDR3: TGTGCCAGCAGCCAAGGAAGCGACTCATACAATGAGCAGTTCTTC. Residues: CASSQGSDSYNEQFF.

The chain is built from TRBV28 and TRBJ2-7; perhaps TRBD1 as D (5 bases). Germline V gene sequence: CDR1 MDHEN, CDR2 SYDVKM. This CDR3 contains 12 residues. The V end was cut by 2 bases, the J end by 11 bases, with 13 bases between. CDR3 amino acids: CASSLVTGSEYF. CDR3 nucleotide sequence: TGTGCCAGCAGTTTAGTTACAGGCTCTGAGTACTTC.

A few counts support this clone. The chain links TRBV27 to TRBJ2-3, with D tentatively TRBD1 (5 bases). Trimming took 5 bases from V and 5 from J, leaving 11 bases between them. This CDR3 has 13 residues. The V gene's germline CDR1 is MNHEY and CDR2 SMNVEV (reference sequence). The CDR3 nucleotides read TGTGCCAGCAGTCCGACAGTGGAAGATACGCAGTATTTT. It codes for CASSPTVEDTQYF.

The chain has TRBV7-8 and TRBJ1-1; D gene unclear. Germline assignment: CDR1 SGHVS and CDR2 FQNEAQ. This CDR3 is built from 14 residues. Trimming took off 0 bases at V and 0 bases at J, with 5 bases between the two ends. CDR3 in DNA: TGTGCCAGCAGCTTAGCTTCAGTGAACACTGAAGCTTTCTTT. Translating gives CASSLASVNTEAFF.

The chain employs TRBV7-2 and TRBJ2-5, with D possibly TRBD2 on 6 matching bases. CDR1 is SGHTA, CDR2 FQGNSA, per germline. The V and J ends lost 11 bases and 0 bases respectively, with 10 bases between them. The CDR3 is 12 residues long. The CDR3 protein is CAAGTYQETQYF. CDR3 DNA: TGTGCCGCGGGAACGTACCAAGAGACCCAGTACTTC.

The chain is built from TRBV5-1 and TRBJ1-2; D unclear. The germline V gene encodes CDR1 SGHRS and CDR2 YFSETQ. The V end lost 3 bases, the J end lost 5 bases, and 8 bases lay between the germline ends. The CDR3 length is 12 residues. The CDR3 sequence is CASSSDSYGYTF. The CDR3, as DNA: TGCGCCAGCAGCTCGGACTCGTATGGCTACACCTTC.

The J gene is TRBJ1-1, the V gene TRBV6-6; D is undetermined. The CDR3 extends over 11 amino acids. Trimming removed 7 bases from V and 5 bases from J, with 8 bases in between. Germline-derived CDR1 and CDR2 are MNHNY and SVGAGI (reference sequence). The CDR3 loop is CASIRGTEAFF. CDR3 nucleotide sequence: TGTGCCAGCATCCGGGGTACTGAAGCTTTCTTT.